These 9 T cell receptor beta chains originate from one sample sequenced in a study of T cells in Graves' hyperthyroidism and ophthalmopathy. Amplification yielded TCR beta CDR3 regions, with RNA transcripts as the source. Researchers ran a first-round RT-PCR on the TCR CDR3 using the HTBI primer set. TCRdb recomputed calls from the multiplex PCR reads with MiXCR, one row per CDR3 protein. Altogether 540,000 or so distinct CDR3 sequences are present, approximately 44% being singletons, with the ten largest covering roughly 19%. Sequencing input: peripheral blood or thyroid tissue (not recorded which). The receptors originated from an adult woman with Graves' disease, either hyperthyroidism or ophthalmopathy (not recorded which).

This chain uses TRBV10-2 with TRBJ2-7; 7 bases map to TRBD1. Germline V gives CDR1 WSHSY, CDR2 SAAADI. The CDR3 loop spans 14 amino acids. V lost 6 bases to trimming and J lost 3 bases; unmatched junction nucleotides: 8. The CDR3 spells CASRLTGSVYEQYF. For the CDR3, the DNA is TGCGCCAGCAGATTGACAGGGTCTGTCTACGAGCAGTACTTC.

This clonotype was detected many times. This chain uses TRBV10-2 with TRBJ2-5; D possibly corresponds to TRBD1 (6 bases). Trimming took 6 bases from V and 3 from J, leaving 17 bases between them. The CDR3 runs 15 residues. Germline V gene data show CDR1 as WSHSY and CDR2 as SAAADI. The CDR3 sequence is CASSADRRDKETQYF. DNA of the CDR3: TGCGCCAGCAGCGCTGACAGGAGAGATAAAGAGACCCAGTACTTC.

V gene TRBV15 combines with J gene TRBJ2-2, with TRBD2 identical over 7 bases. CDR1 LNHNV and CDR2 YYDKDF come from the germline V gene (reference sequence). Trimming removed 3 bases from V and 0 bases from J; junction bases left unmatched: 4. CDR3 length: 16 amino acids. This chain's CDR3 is CATSRGLSANTGELFF. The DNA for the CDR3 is TGTGCCACCAGCAGGGGACTATCGGCGAACACCGGGGAGCTGTTTTTT.

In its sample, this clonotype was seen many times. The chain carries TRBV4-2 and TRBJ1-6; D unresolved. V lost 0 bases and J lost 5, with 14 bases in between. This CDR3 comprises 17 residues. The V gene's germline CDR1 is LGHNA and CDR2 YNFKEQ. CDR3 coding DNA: TGTGCCAGCAGCCAAGATGGCGGCAGTTGGGATAATTCACCCCTCCACTTT. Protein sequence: CASSQDGGSWDNSPLHF.

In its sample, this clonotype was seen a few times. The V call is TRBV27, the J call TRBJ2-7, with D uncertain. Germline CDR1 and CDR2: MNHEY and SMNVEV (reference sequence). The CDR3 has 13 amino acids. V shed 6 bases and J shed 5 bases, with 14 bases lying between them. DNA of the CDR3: TGTGCCAGCAGCCTTGCGCTTGCCCACGAGCAGTACTTC. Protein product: CASSLALAHEQYF.

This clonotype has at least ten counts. The CDR3 nucleotides are TGCGCCAGCAGCTTGTCAGCAGTCTCCTACGAGCAGTACTTC. Protein sequence: CASSLSAVSYEQYF. V is TRBV5-1 and J is TRBJ2-7; D remains ambiguous. V was shortened by 1 base and J by 0 bases, with 8 bases between the two germline ends. The CDR3 contains 14 residues. Germline CDR1 reads SGHRS; CDR2 reads YFSETQ.

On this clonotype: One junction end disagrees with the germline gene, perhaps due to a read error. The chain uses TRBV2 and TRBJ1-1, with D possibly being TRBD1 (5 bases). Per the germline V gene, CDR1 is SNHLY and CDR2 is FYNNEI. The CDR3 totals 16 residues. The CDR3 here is CASSLSDMILNTDAFF. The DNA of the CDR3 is TGTGCCAGCAGTTTATCGGACATGATCCTGAACACTGATGCTTTCTTT.

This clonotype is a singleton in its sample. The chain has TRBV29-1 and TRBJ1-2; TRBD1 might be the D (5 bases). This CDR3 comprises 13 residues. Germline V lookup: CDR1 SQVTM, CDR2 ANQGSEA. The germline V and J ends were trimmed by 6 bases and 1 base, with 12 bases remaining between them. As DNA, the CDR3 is TGCAGCGTAGCACACCAGGGTAACTATGGCTACACCTTC. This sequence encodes CSVAHQGNYGYTF.

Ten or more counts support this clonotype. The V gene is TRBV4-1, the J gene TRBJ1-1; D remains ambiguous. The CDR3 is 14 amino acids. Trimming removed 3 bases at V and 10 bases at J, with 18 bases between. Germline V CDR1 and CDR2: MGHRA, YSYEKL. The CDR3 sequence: CASSQPLRGRRAFF. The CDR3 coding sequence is TGCGCCAGCAGCCAGCCACTGCGCGGACGCCGAGCTTTCTTT.